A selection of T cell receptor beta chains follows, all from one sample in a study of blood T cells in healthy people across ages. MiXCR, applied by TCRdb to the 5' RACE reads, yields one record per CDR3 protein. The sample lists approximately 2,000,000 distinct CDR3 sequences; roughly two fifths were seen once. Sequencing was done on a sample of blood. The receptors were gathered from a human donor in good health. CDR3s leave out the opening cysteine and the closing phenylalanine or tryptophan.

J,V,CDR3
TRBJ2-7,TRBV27,ASSPSWGPLPYEQY
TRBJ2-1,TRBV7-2,ASDSYNEQF
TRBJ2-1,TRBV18,ASSRPPGDEQF
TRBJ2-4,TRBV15,ATSRDRGTRDIQY
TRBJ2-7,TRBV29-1,SASRWTGAGYEQY
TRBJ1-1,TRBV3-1,TSSQGAGRNTEAF
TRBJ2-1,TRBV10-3,AISESGETQF
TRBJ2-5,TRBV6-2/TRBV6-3,ASSYSKSGSPKETQY
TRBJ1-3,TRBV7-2,ASSLQPGAGNTIY
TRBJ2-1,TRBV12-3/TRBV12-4,ASCSGGAFLEQF
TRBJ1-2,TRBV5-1,ASSLDFGLT
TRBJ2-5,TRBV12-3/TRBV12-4,ASSFDGEEETQY
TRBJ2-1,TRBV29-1,SVEGGSRQF
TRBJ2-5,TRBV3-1,ASSPGQGKVGETQY
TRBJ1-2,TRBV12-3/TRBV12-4,ASSSGQGEVVYGYT